This T cell receptor beta chain was retrieved from a study of blood T cell repertoires in COVID-19. Turning to the study itself: T cells, B-cell-depleted T cells, or PBMCs provided the cDNA or gDNA that served as material.

Per germline, CDR1 PRHDT and CDR2 FYEKMQ (reference sequence). The CDR3 totals 16 residues. V lost 5 bases, J lost 0 bases, and 8 bases stayed unmatched. Generated by immunoSEQ multiplex PCR, the TCRdb table keeps only in-frame clones and is missing some. Here the sample spans under 75,000 clones, about four fifths being singletons. V usage is TRBV13 and J usage is TRBJ2-7; 9 positions match TRBD1. This sequence originates from a woman aged 60-75 years with acute or convalescent COVID-19. The sequenced sample consisted of peripheral blood. This CDR3 is CASSTAGQGYSYEQYF. The CDR3 DNA is TGTGCCAGCAGCACGGCGGGACAGGGATACTCCTACGAGCAGTACTTC. Using reference TRBV13 and TRBJ2-7 for the parts outside the CDR3, the full variable domain is AAGVIQSPRHLIKEKRETATLKCYPIPRHDTVYWYQQGPGQDPQFLISFYEKMQSDKGSIPDRFSAQQFSDYHSELNMSSLELGDSALYFCASSTAGQGYSYEQYFGPGTRLTVT.